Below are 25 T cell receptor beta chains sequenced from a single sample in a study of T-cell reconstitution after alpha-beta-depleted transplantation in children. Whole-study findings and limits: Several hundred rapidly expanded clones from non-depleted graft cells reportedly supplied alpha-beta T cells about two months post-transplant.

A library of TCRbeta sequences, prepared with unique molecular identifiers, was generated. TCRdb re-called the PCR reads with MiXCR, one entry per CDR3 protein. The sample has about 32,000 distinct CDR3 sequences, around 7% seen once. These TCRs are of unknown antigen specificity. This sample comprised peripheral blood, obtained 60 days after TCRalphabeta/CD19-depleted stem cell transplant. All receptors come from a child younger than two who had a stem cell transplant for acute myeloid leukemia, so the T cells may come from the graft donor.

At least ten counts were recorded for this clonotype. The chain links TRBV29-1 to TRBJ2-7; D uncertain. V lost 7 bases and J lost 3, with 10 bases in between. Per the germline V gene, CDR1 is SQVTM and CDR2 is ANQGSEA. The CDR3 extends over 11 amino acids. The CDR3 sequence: CSALTRYEQYF. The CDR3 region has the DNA TGCAGCGCCTTGACACGCTACGAGCAGTACTTC.

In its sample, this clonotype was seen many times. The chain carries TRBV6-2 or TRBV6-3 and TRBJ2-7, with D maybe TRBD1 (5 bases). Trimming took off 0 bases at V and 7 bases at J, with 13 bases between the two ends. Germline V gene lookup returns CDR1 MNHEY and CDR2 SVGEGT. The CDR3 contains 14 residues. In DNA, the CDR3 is TGTGCCAGCAGTTACTCGCCAGGGTCTGGAGAGCAGTACTTC. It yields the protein CASSYSPGSGEQYF.

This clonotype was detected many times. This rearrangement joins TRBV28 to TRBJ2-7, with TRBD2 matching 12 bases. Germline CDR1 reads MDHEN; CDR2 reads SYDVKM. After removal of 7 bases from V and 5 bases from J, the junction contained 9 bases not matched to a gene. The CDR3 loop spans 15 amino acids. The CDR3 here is CASTPSGRAFHEQYF. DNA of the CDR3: TGTGCCAGCACTCCTAGCGGGAGGGCCTTCCACGAGCAGTACTTC.

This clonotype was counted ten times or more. The CDR3 spells CASSFPSGTSTDTQYF. Here the CDR3 DNA reads TGTGCCAGCAGCTTCCCCAGCGGGACTAGCACAGATACGCAGTATTTT. The gene calls are TRBV7-9 and TRBJ2-3; TRBD2 aligns across 7 bases. Germline assignment: CDR1 SEHNR and CDR2 FQNEAQ (reference sequence). J lost 0 bases, V lost 3 bases, and 6 bases had no gene match. The CDR3 has 16 residues.

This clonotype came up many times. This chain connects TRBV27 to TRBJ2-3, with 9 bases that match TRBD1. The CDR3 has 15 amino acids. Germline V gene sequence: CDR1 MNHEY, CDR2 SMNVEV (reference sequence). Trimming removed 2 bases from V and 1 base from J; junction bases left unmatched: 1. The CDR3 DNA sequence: TGTGCCAGCAGTTTACGGGACAGGGGCACAGATACGCAGTATTTT. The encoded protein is CASSLRDRGTDTQYF.

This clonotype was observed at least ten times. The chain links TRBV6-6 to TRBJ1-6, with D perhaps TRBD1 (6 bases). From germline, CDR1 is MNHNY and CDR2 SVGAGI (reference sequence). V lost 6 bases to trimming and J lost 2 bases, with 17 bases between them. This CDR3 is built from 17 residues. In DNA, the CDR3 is TGTGCCAGCAGCCCCGGGGCGAGGGGGACCTATAATTCACCCCTCCACTTT. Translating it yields CASSPGARGTYNSPLHF.

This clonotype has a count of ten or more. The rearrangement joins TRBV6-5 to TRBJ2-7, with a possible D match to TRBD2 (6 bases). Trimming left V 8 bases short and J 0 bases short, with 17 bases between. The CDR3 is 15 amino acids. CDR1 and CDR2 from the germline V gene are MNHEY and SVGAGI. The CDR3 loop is CASRPGLRSSYEQYF. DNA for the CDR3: TGTGCCAGCCGACCGGGACTCCGGAGCTCCTACGAGCAGTACTTC.

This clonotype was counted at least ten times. CDR3 nucleotides: TGTGCCAGCAGGGGCCCTAGCGGTACGCAGTATTTT. Protein product: CASRGPSGTQYF. The chain employs TRBV6-5 and TRBJ2-3; 7 positions agree with TRBD2. The germline V gene has CDR1 MNHEY and CDR2 SVGAGI. Trimming took 6 bases from V and 8 from J; bases not matched to a gene: 5. The CDR3 is 12 amino acids.

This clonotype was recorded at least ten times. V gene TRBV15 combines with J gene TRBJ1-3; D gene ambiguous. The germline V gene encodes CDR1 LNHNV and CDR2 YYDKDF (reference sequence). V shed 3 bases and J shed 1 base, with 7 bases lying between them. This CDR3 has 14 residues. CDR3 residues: CATSRDLSGNTIYF. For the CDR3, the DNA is TGTGCCACCAGCAGGGATCTATCTGGAAACACCATATATTTT.

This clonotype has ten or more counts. CDR3 sequence (DNA): TGTGCCAGCAGTTTTCTGCCTGCCTCCGGGGAGCTGTTTTTT. It encodes CASSFLPASGELFF. The chain employs TRBV27 and TRBJ2-2, with D hard to call. This CDR3 is built from 14 residues. V lost 3 bases to trimming and J lost 6 bases, with 11 bases between them. Germline V gene lookup returns CDR1 MNHEY and CDR2 SMNVEV (reference sequence).

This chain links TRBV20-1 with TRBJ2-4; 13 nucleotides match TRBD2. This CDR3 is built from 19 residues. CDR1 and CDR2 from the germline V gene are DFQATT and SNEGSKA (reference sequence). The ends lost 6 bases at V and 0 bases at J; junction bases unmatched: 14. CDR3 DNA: TGCAGTGCCCCACCGACTAGCGGGAGGTTTCCGATAGCCAAAAACATTCAGTACTTC. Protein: CSAPPTSGRFPIAKNIQYF.

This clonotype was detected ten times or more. The CDR3 sequence is CASSQGQALDQPQHF. The CDR3 bases are TGTGCCAGCAGCCAGGGACAGGCCCTAGATCAGCCCCAGCATTTT. The rearrangement joins TRBV7-9 to TRBJ1-5; 8 bases align to TRBD1. Losses at the gene ends were 5 bases for V and 5 bases for J; bases not matched to a gene: 8. Germline V gene sequence: CDR1 SEHNR, CDR2 FQNEAQ (reference sequence). The CDR3 is 15 residues long. The full variable domain, rest sourced from reference TRBV7-9 and TRBJ1-5, is DTGVSQNPRHKITKRGQNVTFRCDPISEHNRLYWYRQTLGQGPEFLTYFQNEAQLEKSRLLSDRFSAERPKGSFSTLEIQRTEQGDSAMYLCASSQGQALDQPQHFGDGTRLSIL.

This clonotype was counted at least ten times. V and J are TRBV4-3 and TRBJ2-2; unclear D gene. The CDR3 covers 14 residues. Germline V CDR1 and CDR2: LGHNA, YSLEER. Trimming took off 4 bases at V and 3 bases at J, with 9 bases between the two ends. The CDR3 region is CASSPGRYTGELFF. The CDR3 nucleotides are TGCGCCAGCAGCCCCGGACGGTACACCGGGGAGCTGTTTTTT.

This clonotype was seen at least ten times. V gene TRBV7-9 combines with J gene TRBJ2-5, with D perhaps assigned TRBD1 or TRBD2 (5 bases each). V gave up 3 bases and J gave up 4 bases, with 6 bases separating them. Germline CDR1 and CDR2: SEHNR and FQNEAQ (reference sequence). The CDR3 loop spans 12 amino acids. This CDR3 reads CASSLRGETQYF. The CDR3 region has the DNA TGTGCCAGCAGCTTGAGGGGAGAGACCCAGTACTTC.

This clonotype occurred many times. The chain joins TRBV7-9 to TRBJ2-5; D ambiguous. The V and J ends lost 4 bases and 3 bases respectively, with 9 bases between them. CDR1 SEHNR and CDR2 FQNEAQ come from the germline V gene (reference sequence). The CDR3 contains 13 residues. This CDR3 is CASSSSSKETQYF. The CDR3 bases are TGTGCCAGCAGCTCATCTTCAAAAGAGACCCAGTACTTC.

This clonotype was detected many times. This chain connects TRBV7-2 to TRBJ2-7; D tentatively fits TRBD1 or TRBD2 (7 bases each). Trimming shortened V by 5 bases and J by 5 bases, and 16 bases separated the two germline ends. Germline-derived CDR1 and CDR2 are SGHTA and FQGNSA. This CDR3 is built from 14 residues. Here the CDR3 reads CASSQGGGPDEQYF. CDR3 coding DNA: TGTGCCAGCAGCCAGGGGGGAGGGCCAGACGAGCAGTACTTC.

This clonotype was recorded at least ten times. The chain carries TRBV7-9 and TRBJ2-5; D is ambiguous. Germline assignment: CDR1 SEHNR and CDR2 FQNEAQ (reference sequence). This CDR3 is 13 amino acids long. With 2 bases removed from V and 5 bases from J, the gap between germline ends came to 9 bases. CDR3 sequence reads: CASSLYRSETQYF. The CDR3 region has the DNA TGTGCCAGCAGCTTATATCGGAGCGAGACCCAGTACTTC.

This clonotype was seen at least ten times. The CDR3: CASSPPGRTEQFF. The CDR3 region has the DNA TGTGCCAGCAGCCCCCCGGGCCGGACTGAGCAGTTCTTC. V is TRBV7-9 and J is TRBJ2-1; D call uncertain. This CDR3 comprises 13 residues. Trimming took off 5 bases at V and 9 bases at J, with 14 bases between the two ends. Per the germline V gene, CDR1 is SEHNR and CDR2 is FQNEAQ (reference sequence).

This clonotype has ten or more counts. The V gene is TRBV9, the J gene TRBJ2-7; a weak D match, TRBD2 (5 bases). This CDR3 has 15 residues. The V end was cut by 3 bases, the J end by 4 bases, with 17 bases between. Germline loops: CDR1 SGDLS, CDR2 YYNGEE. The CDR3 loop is CASSASGLSRYEQYF. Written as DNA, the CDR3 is TGTGCCAGCAGCGCCTCCGGACTCTCGAGGTACGAGCAGTACTTC.

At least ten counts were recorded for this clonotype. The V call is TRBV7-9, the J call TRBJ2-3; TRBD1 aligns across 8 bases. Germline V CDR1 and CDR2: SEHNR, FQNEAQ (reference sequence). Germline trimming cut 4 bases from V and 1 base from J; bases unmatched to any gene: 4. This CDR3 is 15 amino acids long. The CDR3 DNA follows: TGTGCCAGCAGCTCGGCAGGGGGCGGCACAGATACGCAGTATTTT. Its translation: CASSSAGGGTDTQYF.

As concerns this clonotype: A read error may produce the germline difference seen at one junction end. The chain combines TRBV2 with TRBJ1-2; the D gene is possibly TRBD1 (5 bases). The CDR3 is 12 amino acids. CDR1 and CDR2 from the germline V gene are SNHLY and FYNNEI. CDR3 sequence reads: CALEGSNYGYTF. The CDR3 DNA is TGCGCCCTGGAGGGGTCTAACTATGGCTACACCTTC.

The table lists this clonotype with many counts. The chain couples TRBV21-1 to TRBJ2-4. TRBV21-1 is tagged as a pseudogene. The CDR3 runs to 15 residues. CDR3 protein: CASSKRQLAKNIQYF. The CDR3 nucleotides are TGTGCCAGCAGCAAAAGACAGCTAGCCAAAAACATTCAGTACTTC.

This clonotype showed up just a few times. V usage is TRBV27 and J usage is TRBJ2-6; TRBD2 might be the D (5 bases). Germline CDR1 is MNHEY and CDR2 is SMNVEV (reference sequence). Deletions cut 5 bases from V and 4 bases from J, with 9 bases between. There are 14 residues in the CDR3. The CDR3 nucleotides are TGTGCCAGCAGTCCCCGGGGAGGGGCCAACGTCCTGACTTTC. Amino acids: CASSPRGGANVLTF.

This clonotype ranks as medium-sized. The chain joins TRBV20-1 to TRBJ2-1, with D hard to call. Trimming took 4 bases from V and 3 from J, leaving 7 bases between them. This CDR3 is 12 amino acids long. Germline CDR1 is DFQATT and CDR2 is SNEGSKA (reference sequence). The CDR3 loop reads CSATVDYNEQFF. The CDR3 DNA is TGCAGTGCTACGGTGGACTACAATGAGCAGTTCTTC.

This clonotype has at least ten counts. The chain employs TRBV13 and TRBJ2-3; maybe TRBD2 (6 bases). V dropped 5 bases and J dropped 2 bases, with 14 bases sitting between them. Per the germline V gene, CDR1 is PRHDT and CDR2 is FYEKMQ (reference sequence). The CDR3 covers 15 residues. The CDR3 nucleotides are TGTGCCAGCAGCCCCGGAGGGGAAGACACAGATACGCAGTATTTT. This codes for CASSPGGEDTDTQYF.